The sequence of this T cell receptor beta chain was determined in a study of blood T cell repertoires in COVID-19. Measured with immunoSEQ multiplex PCR; TCRdb has only the in-frame clones, and not every one. The sample records about 240,000 clones, around nine tenths being singletons. The CDR3 loop spans 15 amino acids. With V trimmed by 1 base and J by 0 bases, 0 bases remained unmatched. Looked up from germline, CDR1 is LNHDA and CDR2 is SQIVND (reference sequence). This clone was observed a handful of times. Material: peripheral blood. The sequence derives from a woman between 65 and 79 years old with active or convalescent COVID-19. The chain recombines TRBV19 with TRBJ1-1, with TRBD1 matching over 9 bases. Here the CDR3 DNA reads TGTGCCAGTAGTATAGGGGACAGGGTGAACACTGAAGCTTTCTTT. Translating gives CASSIGDRVNTEAFF. Combining the CDR3 with reference TRBV19 and TRBJ1-1 gives the whole variable domain DGGITQSPKYLFRKEGQNVTLSCEQNLNHDAMYWYRQDPGQGLRLIYYSQIVNDFQKGDIAEGYSVSREKKESFPLTVTSAQKNPTAFYLCASSIGDRVNTEAFFGQGTRLTVV.